A selection of T cell receptor beta chains follows, all from one sample in a study of T cell repertoires in cytomegalovirus infection. The antigens for these receptors are not known. TCRdb reanalysed the reads using MiXCR and keeps one entry per CDR3 protein. The sample has around 95,000 distinct CDR3 sequences; 29% are singletons. The sample was CD8+ T cells from cultured PBMCs, taken from culture after CMV antigen stimulation. The receptors stem from a human donor in good health (CMV status not recorded). Some clones in this sample may be carry-over from other donors' samples. CDR3s include the opening cysteine and the closing phenylalanine or tryptophan. The order of the fields is clone size, V gene, J gene, D gene, CDR3 protein, CDR3 DNA. A D gene is named only where the DNA matches it firmly. Clone size is not always given. Where it is, it says once, few, many or a class for expanded clones.

size: few
V: TRBV27
J: TRBJ2-5
D: -
CDR3: CASSSVGETQYF
DNA: TGTGCCAGCAGTTCGGTAGGGGAGACCCAGTACTTC

size: -
V: TRBV27
J: TRBJ1-2
D: -
CDR3: CASSSIMGPNYGYTF
DNA: TGTGCCAGCAGTTCCATCATGGGTCCTAACTATGGCTACACCTTC

size: -
V: TRBV24-1
J: TRBJ2-3
D: -
CDR3: CATSDFGYSSGSYTDTQYF
DNA: TGTGCCACCAGTGATTTCGGCTACTCCTCGGGTAGCTACACAGATACGCAGTATTTT

size: few
V: TRBV12-3/TRBV12-4
J: TRBJ1-6
D: -
CDR3: CASSWGSGINSPLHF
DNA: TGTGCCAGCTCCTGGGGTAGCGGAATTAATTCACCCCTCCACTTT

size: -
V: TRBV2
J: TRBJ2-3
D: -
CDR3: CGWGGRVADTQYF
DNA: TGTGGATGGGGAGGTCGGGTCGCAGATACGCAGTATTTT

size: few
V: TRBV20-1
J: TRBJ2-7
D: -
CDR3: CSAREGRIDAYEQYF
DNA: TGCAGTGCTAGAGAGGGAAGGATCGACGCCTACGAGCAGTACTTC

size: few
V: TRBV7-2
J: TRBJ1-1
D: -
CDR3: CASSSPEANTEAFF
DNA: TGTGCCAGCAGCTCTCCGGAGGCGAACACTGAAGCTTTCTTT

size: -
V: TRBV4-1
J: TRBJ2-2
D: -
CDR3: CASSFNYNTGELFF
DNA: TGCGCCAGCAGCTTTAACTATAACACCGGGGAGCTGTTTTTT

size: many
V: TRBV12-3/TRBV12-4
J: TRBJ2-3
D: -
CDR3: CASPPGAASTDTQYF
DNA: TGTGCCAGCCCTCCAGGGGCAGCTAGCACAGATACGCAGTATTTT

size: few
V: TRBV7-8
J: TRBJ1-2
D: TRBD1
CDR3: CASSLGTGAFRNYGYTF
DNA: TGTGCCAGCAGCTTAGGGACAGGGGCCTTTCGTAACTATGGCTACACCTTC

size: few
V: TRBV6-6
J: TRBJ1-2
D: -
CDR3: CASSYSSAGIGVPHGYTF
DNA: TGTGCCAGCAGTTACTCTTCGGCGGGGATTGGAGTCCCGCATGGCTACACCTTC

size: -
V: TRBV5-1
J: TRBJ1-2
D: -
CDR3: CASSPAGVEDYGYTF
DNA: TGCGCCAGCAGCCCGGCAGGGGTGGAGGACTATGGCTACACCTTC

size: -
V: TRBV7-3
J: TRBJ1-1
D: TRBD1
CDR3: CASTGTGGWDMNTEAFF
DNA: TGTGCCAGCACTGGGACAGGGGGCTGGGACATGAACACTGAAGCTTTCTTT

size: -
V: TRBV5-1
J: TRBJ2-1
D: TRBD2
CDR3: CASSLGREGEQFF
DNA: TGCGCCAGCAGCTTGGGCCGGGAGGGGGAGCAGTTCTTC

size: -
V: TRBV4-2
J: TRBJ1-2
D: TRBD1
CDR3: CASSQDGAQTGALYGYTF
DNA: TGTGCCAGCAGCCAAGATGGGGCACAGACAGGGGCCCTCTATGGCTACACCTTC

size: many
V: TRBV15
J: TRBJ2-3
D: -
CDR3: CATSSAPSGRQDTQYF
DNA: TGTGCCACCAGCAGCGCGCCTTCGGGGCGTCAAGATACGCAGTATTTT

size: -
V: TRBV29-1
J: TRBJ2-7
D: -
CDR3: CSVPGTHHEQYF
DNA: TGCAGCGTACCCGGGACCCACCACGAGCAGTACTTC

size: -
V: TRBV20-1
J: TRBJ2-1
D: TRBD2
CDR3: CSASRGGAQYEQFF
DNA: TGCAGTGCTAGTCGCGGGGGGGCCCAGTATGAGCAGTTCTTC

size: many
V: TRBV12-3/TRBV12-4
J: TRBJ2-7
D: -
CDR3: CASSFIGQNAYYEQYF
DNA: TGTGCCAGCAGTTTTATAGGACAGAACGCCTACTACGAGCAGTACTTC

size: -
V: TRBV29-1
J: TRBJ2-7
D: TRBD2
CDR3: CSVEGVGRGSSYEQYF
DNA: TGCAGCGTTGAAGGGGTGGGGCGGGGGAGCTCCTACGAGCAGTACTTC

size: many
V: TRBV7-9
J: TRBJ1-1
D: -
CDR3: CASSYGNTEAFF
DNA: TGTGCCAGCAGTTACGGGAACACTGAAGCTTTCTTT

size: once
V: TRBV27
J: TRBJ1-2
D: -
CDR3: CASSSYQGYGYTF
DNA: TGTGCCAGCAGTTCGTACCAAGGCTATGGCTACACCTTC

size: few
V: TRBV7-9
J: TRBJ2-5
D: -
CDR3: CASLPPGAGETQYF
DNA: TGTGCCAGCCTACCCCCCGGGGCCGGAGAGACCCAGTACTTC

size: few
V: TRBV11-1
J: TRBJ1-6
D: TRBD1
CDR3: CASRTGTVLHF
DNA: TGTGCCAGCCGGACCGGGACAGTCCTCCACTTT

size: few
V: TRBV12-3/TRBV12-4
J: TRBJ2-7
D: -
CDR3: CASSWGGGPYEQYF
DNA: TGTGCCAGCAGTTGGGGTGGCGGGCCCTACGAGCAGTACTTC